A selection of T cell receptor beta chains follows, all from one sample in a study of blood T cell repertoires in COVID-19. TCRdb's table, derived via immunoSEQ multiplex PCR, lists solely in-frame clones and lacks some. The table has about 75,000 clones, about 88% seen once; the top ten hold around 20%. The sequencing input was peripheral blood. Receptor source: a human donor in a cohort sampled during active COVID-19. The CDR3 runs from the conserved cysteine through the conserved F or W. The D gene is left open where the match is weak. Not every row has a clone size; where given, it reads once, few, many or a size class.

j_call	v_call	d_call	clone_size	cdr3_aa	cdr3_nt
TRBJ1-3	TRBV9	NA	few	CASSVVPGSLSSGNTIYF	TGTGCCAGCAGCGTAGTCCCAGGGTCTCTAAGCTCTGGAAACACCATATATTTT
TRBJ2-1	TRBV6-5	NA	NA	CASSYGPHNEQFF	TGTGCCAGCAGTTATGGGCCCCACAATGAGCAGTTCTTC
TRBJ2-3	TRBV2	TRBD2	NA	CASSKRLAGVEDTQYF	TGTGCCAGCAGCAAAAGACTAGCGGGGGTGGAGGATACGCAGTATTTT
TRBJ2-1	TRBV7-2	NA	NA	CASSSQGGASYNEQFF	TGTGCCAGCAGCTCGCAGGGGGGTGCCTCCTACAATGAGCAGTTCTTC
TRBJ1-1	TRBV6-6	NA	NA	CASSPQGSGEAFF	TGTGCCAGCAGTCCGCAGGGGTCGGGAGAAGCTTTCTTT
TRBJ2-1	TRBV19	NA	NA	CASSIDWGDSYNEQFF	TGTGCCAGTAGTATAGATTGGGGGGACTCCTACAATGAGCAGTTCTTC
TRBJ2-1	TRBV12-5	TRBD2	NA	CASGSQLAADYNGQFF	TGTGCTAGTGGTTCGCAACTAGCGGCAGATTACAATGGGCAGTTCTTC
TRBJ2-1	TRBV4-1	NA	NA	CASSQDLGKPKSSYNEQFF	TGCGCCAGCAGCCAAGATTTGGGCAAACCAAAAAGCTCCTACAATGAGCAGTTCTTC
TRBJ2-7	TRBV7-9	NA	once	CASSATGDEQYF	TGTGCCAGCAGCGCTACAGGTGACGAGCAGTACTTC
TRBJ1-5	TRBV5-5	NA	once	CASSLQLPSNQPQHF	TGTGCCAGCAGCCTACAGCTACCTAGCAATCAGCCCCAGCATTTT
TRBJ2-4	TRBV27	TRBD1	once	CASSLWGRGPSNIQYF	TGTGCCAGCAGTTTATGGGGCAGGGGGCCTAGTAACATTCAGTACTTC
TRBJ1-4	TRBV18	NA	NA	CASSPPAGAITTNEKLFF	TGTGCCAGCTCACCACCGGCAGGGGCGATTACAACTAATGAAAAACTGTTTTTT
TRBJ1-1	TRBV19	TRBD1	NA	CASSLGGTVNTEAFF	TGTGCCAGTAGTCTAGGAGGGACAGTGAACACTGAAGCTTTCTTT
TRBJ2-5	TRBV5-4	NA	NA	CASSFRGSEETQYF	TGTGCCAGCAGCTTCCGGGGGTCCGAGGAGACCCAGTACTTC
TRBJ1-1	TRBV6-5	NA	NA	CASSYKVETEAFF	TGTGCCAGCAGTTATAAGGTGGAGACTGAAGCTTTCTTT
TRBJ2-5	TRBV10-1	NA	NA	CASSPPGVRETQYF	TGCGCCAGCAGCCCCCCAGGGGTGCGAGAGACCCAGTACTTC
TRBJ2-2	TRBV27	TRBD2	few	CASSFKGLREGTGELFF	TGTGCCAGCAGTTTTAAGGGGTTGCGGGAGGGGACCGGGGAGCTGTTTTTT
TRBJ2-1	TRBV11-2	TRBD2	NA	CASSLVSSGSLGDEQFF	TGTGCCAGCAGCCTCGTCTCTAGCGGGAGCCTAGGGGATGAGCAGTTCTTC
TRBJ2-1	TRBV21-1	NA	NA	CASSPEVLAGLPSSYNEQFF	TGTGCCAGCAGCCCTGAGGTCCTAGCGGGACTTCCCAGCTCCTACAATGAGCAGTTCTTC
TRBJ2-2	TRBV28	TRBD2	once	CASRRTSGRAEWYTGELFF	TGTGCCAGCAGAAGGACTAGCGGGAGGGCCGAGTGGTACACCGGGGAGCTGTTTTTT
TRBJ2-3	TRBV5-1	TRBD2	NA	CASSFLAGGTTDTQYF	TGCGCCAGCAGCTTCCTGGCGGGAGGGACGACAGATACGCAGTATTTT
TRBJ2-1	TRBV7-2	TRBD2	NA	CASSLISGPNNEQFF	TGTGCCAGCAGCCTAATTAGCGGGCCAAACAATGAGCAGTTCTTC
TRBJ2-5	TRBV28	TRBD2	NA	CASTSGGTQYF	TGTGCCAGCACCTCGGGAGGGACCCAGTACTTC
TRBJ2-2	TRBV18	TRBD2	NA	CASSPPSGGSLGELFF	TGTGCCAGCTCACCACCGAGCGGGGGGTCCCTCGGGGAGCTGTTTTTT
TRBJ1-6	TRBV9	NA	NA	CASSVVDINSPLHF	TGTGCCAGCAGCGTAGTTGACATCAATTCACCCCTCCACTTT
TRBJ2-1	TRBV4-1	TRBD2	NA	CASSQDPAGGGNEQFF	TGCGCCAGCAGCCAAGATCCAGCGGGGGGGGGCAATGAGCAGTTCTTC
TRBJ1-6	TRBV2	NA	once	CAGAPRSSYNSPLHF	TGTGCCGGGGCCCCACGAAGCTCCTATAATTCACCCCTCCACTTT
TRBJ2-3	TRBV4-3	TRBD2	NA	CASSQDWFSSGGALDTQYF	TGCGCCAGCAGCCAAGATTGGTTTTCTAGCGGGGGGGCGTTGGATACGCAGTATTTT
TRBJ2-5	TRBV5-4	TRBD1	NA	CASSLAGQQETQYF	TGTGCCAGCAGCTTGGCGGGACAGCAAGAGACCCAGTACTTC
TRBJ1-5	TRBV3-1/TRBV3-2	NA	NA	CASSQDSTQPQHF	TGTGCCAGCAGCCAAGATAGTACTCAGCCCCAGCATTTT
TRBJ1-3	TRBV3-1/TRBV3-2	NA	NA	CASSLQGHGNTIYF	TGTGCCAGCAGCCTACAGGGTCACGGAAACACCATATATTTT
TRBJ1-2	TRBV19	TRBD1	few	CASSSWTGQVGYTF	TGTGCCAGTAGTTCTTGGACAGGGCAGGTCGGCTACACCTTC
TRBJ2-7	TRBV12-3/TRBV12-4	TRBD1	NA	CASTGTGRNEQYF	TGTGCCAGCACGGGGACAGGGAGGAACGAGCAGTACTTC
TRBJ2-1	TRBV5-1	TRBD2	once	CASSLEIAGGNEQFF	TGCGCCAGCAGCTTGGAAATAGCGGGGGGGAATGAGCAGTTCTTC
TRBJ2-1	TRBV5-1	NA	NA	CASSLDIYNEQFF	TGCGCCAGCAGCTTGGACATTTACAATGAGCAGTTCTTC
TRBJ2-5	TRBV11-3	NA	NA	CASSLGFGAGETQYF	TGTGCCAGCAGCTTAGGTTTTGGGGCCGGCGAGACCCAGTACTTC
TRBJ2-7	TRBV23-1	NA	NA	CASSQHRPGQYF	TGCGCCAGCAGTCAACACCGCCCGGGGCAGTACTTC
TRBJ2-1	TRBV24-1	NA	NA	CATKEGWRYNEQFF	TGTGCCACCAAGGAGGGCTGGCGGTACAATGAGCAGTTCTTC
TRBJ2-7	TRBV9	NA	NA	CASSVSVGGLEQYF	TGTGCCAGCAGCGTAAGTGTGGGAGGCCTCGAGCAGTACTTC
TRBJ2-7	TRBV7-2	NA	NA	CASSPGRVESYEQYF	TGTGCCAGCAGCCCCGGCAGGGTCGAGTCCTACGAGCAGTACTTC
TRBJ2-1	TRBV15	TRBD1	once	CATSTRQGSSYNEQFF	TGTGCCACCAGCACTAGACAGGGGAGCTCCTACAATGAGCAGTTCTTC
TRBJ1-2	TRBV6-5	TRBD1	once	CASSRDRVGGYTF	TGTGCCAGCAGCCGGGACAGGGTCGGAGGCTACACCTTC
TRBJ1-2	TRBV18	NA	NA	CASSPPSTNYGYTF	TGTGCCAGCTCACCACCTAGTACTAACTATGGCTACACCTTC
TRBJ2-7	TRBV11-2	TRBD1	NA	CASSWTGDYYEQYF	TGTGCCAGCAGCTGGACAGGTGATTACTACGAGCAGTACTTC
TRBJ2-2	TRBV19	NA	NA	CASSPGTPNTGELFF	TGTGCCAGTAGTCCCGGGACACCGAACACCGGGGAGCTGTTTTTT
TRBJ2-1	TRBV29-1	NA	NA	CSVERERGGRLSYNEQFF	TGCAGCGTTGAACGGGAGAGGGGAGGTCGGCTCTCCTACAATGAGCAGTTCTTC
TRBJ1-1	TRBV6-2/TRBV6-3	NA	NA	CASSQGQNTEAFF	TGTGCCAGCAGTCAGGGACAGAACACTGAAGCTTTCTTT
TRBJ2-5	TRBV28	NA	NA	CASRTPGYQETQYF	TGTGCCAGCAGGACACCAGGGTACCAAGAGACCCAGTACTTC
TRBJ1-6	TRBV3-1/TRBV3-2	NA	NA	CASSQDKATPGTSPLHF	TGTGCCAGCAGCCAAGATAAAGCAACACCGGGTACTTCACCCCTCCACTTT
TRBJ1-1	TRBV6-2/TRBV6-3	NA	NA	CASSQGHLMNTEAFF	TGTGCCAGCAGTCAGGGACACCTCATGAACACTGAAGCTTTCTTT
TRBJ2-2	TRBV27	NA	NA	CASSPPLTGELFF	TGTGCCAGCAGTCCTCCCCTGACCGGGGAGCTGTTTTTT
TRBJ2-7	TRBV10-3	TRBD2	once	CAIGAGGRYEQYF	TGTGCCATCGGTGCGGGGGGGCGGTACGAGCAGTACTTC
TRBJ2-2	TRBV2	NA	NA	CASRESGVNTGELFF	TGTGCCAGCAGGGAGTCGGGGGTCAACACCGGGGAGCTGTTTTTT
TRBJ1-5	TRBV2	NA	NA	CASSEIQGSRQPQHF	TGTGCCAGCAGTGAGATCCAGGGGTCGAGACAGCCCCAGCATTTT
TRBJ2-2	TRBV29-1	TRBD2	few	CSVGGTSGIDTGELFF	TGCAGCGTTGGGGGGACTAGCGGGATCGACACCGGGGAGCTGTTTTTT